This entry is about one TCR beta chain. No cognate antigen has been identified for it. No quality values exist for individual bases; no much larger clone is one base distant. Enrolling through a virtual design, the prospective study's participants ranged in age from roughly 18 to 100 years and lived across roughly 23 United States geographic areas. In the prospective study, participants were assigned to cohorts based on the clinical history participants reported in a screening survey and a study questionnaire. Recovered participants in ImmuneRACE Cohort 3 were defined by two consecutive negative NP/OP PCR tests, clearance by a healthcare professional, or resolution of symptoms. In the prospective study, mobile phlebotomists collected whole blood, serum and a nasopharyngeal or oropharyngeal swab from each participant. Participants in the prospective study had the option to provide additional blood draws and questionnaires over a roughly 2-month period. Blood samples from the prospective study were shipped frozen or at room temperature prior to DNA extraction.

As encoded in the germline V gene, CDR1 is SNHLY while CDR2 is FYNNEI. Including cysteine and phenylalanine, the CDR3 has 13 amino acids. Of the read, only the CDR3 DNA is kept; its 39 bases are in frame from base 1. Trimming takes 1 base from V and 0 bases from J, and the germline ends sit 3 bases apart. The immunoSEQ Assay, a bias-controlled multiplex PCR, was used to amplify TCRbeta CDR3 regions from genomic DNA. The authors' pipeline ran thus. The number of nucleated cells in each sample was estimated by amplification of reference gene primers within the assay. To quantify the absolute abundance of each unique TCRbeta CDR3 rearrangement, sequence reads were collapsed and filtered. Productive Simpson clonality was computed per sample as the square root of Simpson's diversity index over productive rearrangements. TCRdb holds this immuneACCESS table with in-frame rearrangements only. Some clones are missing; in checked studies, unresolved V genes explain under half, and the rest has no known cause. V and J calls and clone size are as listed in that table; D and trimming were resolved from the DNA. Here the sample has about 200,000 clones; approximately 83% occur a single time. 7% to 9% of the sample lies in the top ten.

The sample is drawn from a study of blood T cell repertoires in COVID-19 (dated by TCRdb to 2020 to 2022). In the study overall: Samples covering the acute and convalescent phases of COVID-19 were provided by collaborators in the United States, Italy and Spain. Nearly every sample came with metadata listing a de-identified subject ID, COVID-19 status, age in years and sex. A freely available public database, intended as a resource for researchers studying the immune response to SARS-CoV-2, is where the repertoires were released. Where HLA class I and class II types were available, the types were taken from metadata supplied by the sample provider, not from assay-based typing. The material from the prospective study consisted of cDNA or gDNA derived from T cells, B-cell-depleted T cells, or PBMCs. The dataset comprised deeply sampled blood TCRbeta repertoires from subjects exposed to, actively infected with, or recovered from COVID-19. The samples were drawn from two sources: the first 160 participants of the ongoing ImmuneRACE study, and some 1,300 subjects contributed by 6 global collaborators. What the work shows at the level of the full study, not this receptor alone: Clinical and demographic metadata were provided uncurated, with the amount varying by source and participant.

Sequencing was performed on PBMCs or T cells enriched from blood (not recorded which). The receptor chain draws on TRBV2 and TRBJ1-1, with the D gene not clear enough to name. The TCR originated in a man aged 35 to 55 who had recovered from COVID-19. The CDR3 amino acid sequence is: CASSEGVNTEAFF. The DNA is as follows: TGTGCCAGCAGTGAAGGAGTGAACACTGAAGCTTTCTTT.